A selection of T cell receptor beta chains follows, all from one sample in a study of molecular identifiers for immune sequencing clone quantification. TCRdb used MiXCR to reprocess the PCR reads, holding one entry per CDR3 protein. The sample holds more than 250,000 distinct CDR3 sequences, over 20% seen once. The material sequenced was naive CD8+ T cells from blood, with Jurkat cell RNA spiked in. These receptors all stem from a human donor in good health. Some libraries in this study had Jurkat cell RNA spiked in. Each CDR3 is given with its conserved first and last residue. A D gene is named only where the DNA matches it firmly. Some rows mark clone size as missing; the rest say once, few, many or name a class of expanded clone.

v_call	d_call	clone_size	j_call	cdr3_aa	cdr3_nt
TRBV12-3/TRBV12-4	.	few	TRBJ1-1	CASRSWTDNTEAFF	TGTGCCAGCAGGTCCTGGACAGACAACACTGAAGCTTTCTTT
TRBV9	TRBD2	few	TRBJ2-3	CASSVEAGGPFDTQYF	TGTGCCAGCAGCGTAGAGGCGGGAGGGCCGTTTGATACGCAGTATTTT
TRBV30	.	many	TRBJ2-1	CAWSVRGSYNEQFF	TGTGCCTGGAGTGTGAGAGGATCCTACAATGAGCAGTTCTTC
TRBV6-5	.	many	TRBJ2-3	CASSPLASVRTDTQYF	TGTGCCAGCAGCCCCCTGGCATCGGTCCGCACAGATACGCAGTATTTT
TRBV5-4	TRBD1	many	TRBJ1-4	CASSFRTGGTNEKLFF	TGTGCCAGCAGCTTCAGGACAGGGGGAACTAATGAAAAACTGTTTTTT
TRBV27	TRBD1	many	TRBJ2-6	CASSSRGDRTMVANVLTF	TGTGCCAGCAGTTCACGAGGGGACAGAACGATGGTTGCCAACGTCCTGACTTTC
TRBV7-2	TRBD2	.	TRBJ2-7	CASSLGGLGRVSEQYF	TGTGCCAGCAGCTTAGGTGGATTGGGGAGGGTTTCCGAGCAGTACTTC
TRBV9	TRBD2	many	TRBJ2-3	CASSVGLGATDTQYF	TGTGCCAGCAGCGTCGGACTAGGAGCTACAGATACGCAGTATTTT
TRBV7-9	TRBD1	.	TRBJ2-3	CASSPRDRGPMIKITDTQYF	TGTGCCAGCAGCCCGAGGGACAGGGGGCCTATGATAAAAATCACAGATACGCAGTATTTT
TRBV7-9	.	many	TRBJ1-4	CASSARKGTSSNEKLFF	TGTGCCAGCAGCGCAAGGAAGGGCACCAGTAGTAATGAAAAACTGTTTTTT
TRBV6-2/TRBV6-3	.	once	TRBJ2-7	CASSSLVGESFSYEQYF	TGTGCCAGCAGTTCTTTAGTAGGAGAAAGCTTCTCCTACGAGCAGTACTTC
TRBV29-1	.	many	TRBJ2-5	CSVEGPETQYF	TGCAGCGTTGAAGGCCCAGAGACCCAGTACTTC
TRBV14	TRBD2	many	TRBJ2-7	CASSQDVAGRDSEQYF	TGTGCCAGCAGCCAAGATGTAGCGGGGAGGGACTCCGAGCAGTACTTC
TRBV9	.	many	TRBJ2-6	CASSTHLFSGANVLTF	TGTGCCAGCAGCACCCATCTTTTCTCTGGGGCCAACGTCCTGACTTTC
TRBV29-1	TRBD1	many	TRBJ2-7	CSVAGTGVYEQYF	TGCAGCGTTGCCGGGACAGGAGTCTACGAGCAGTACTTC
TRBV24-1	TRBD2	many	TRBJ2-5	CATSQYPGLAGEQETQYF	TGTGCCACCAGCCAATATCCGGGACTAGCGGGGGAACAAGAGACCCAGTACTTC
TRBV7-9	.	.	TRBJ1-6	CASSSTTDYNSPLHF	TGTGCCAGCAGCAGTACCACAGATTATAATTCACCCCTCCACTTT
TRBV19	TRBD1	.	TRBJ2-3	CASSIEFQYGGTGPIDTQYF	TGTGCCAGTAGTATTGAGTTTCAATATGGGGGGACAGGGCCGATAGATACGCAGTATTTT
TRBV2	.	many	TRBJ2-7	CASTWGQGYEQYF	TGTGCCAGCACCTGGGGGCAGGGCTACGAGCAGTACTTC
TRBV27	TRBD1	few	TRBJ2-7	CASTGQGQEQYF	TGTGCCAGCACGGGACAGGGGCAGGAACAGTACTTC
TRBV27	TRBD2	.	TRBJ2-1	CASRSGGGNNEQFF	TGTGCCAGTAGGAGCGGGGGGGGGAACAATGAGCAGTTCTTC
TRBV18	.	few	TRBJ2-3	CASSPEAGDTQYF	TGTGCCAGCTCACCGGAGGCAGGAGATACGCAGTATTTT
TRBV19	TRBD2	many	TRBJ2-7	CATSPGTTSYEQYF	TGTGCCACCAGCCCCGGGACTACCTCCTACGAGCAGTACTTC
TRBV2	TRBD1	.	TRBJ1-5	CASTKGDRVNQPQHF	TGTGCCAGCACCAAGGGGGACAGGGTGAATCAGCCCCAGCATTTT
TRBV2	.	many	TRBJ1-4	CASSDETYLEKLFF	TGTGCCAGCAGTGACGAAACATACCTTGAAAAACTGTTTTTT
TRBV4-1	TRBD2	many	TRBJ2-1	CASSQAGLDDEQFF	TGCGCCAGCAGCCAAGCGGGACTAGACGATGAGCAGTTCTTC
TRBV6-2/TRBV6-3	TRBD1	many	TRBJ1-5	CASSYPGQGANQPQHF	TGTGCCAGCAGTTACCCGGGACAGGGGGCCAATCAGCCCCAGCATTTT
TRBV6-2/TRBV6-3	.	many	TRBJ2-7	CASSAGTLTYEQYF	TGTGCCAGCAGTGCCGGGACGCTTACCTACGAGCAGTACTTC
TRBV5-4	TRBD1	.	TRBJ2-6	CASSLTRGYGANVLTF	TGTGCCAGCAGCTTAACCAGGGGGTACGGGGCCAACGTCCTGACTTTC
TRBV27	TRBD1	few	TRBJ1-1	CASRLGQGGTEAFF	TGTGCCAGCAGATTAGGACAGGGTGGCACTGAAGCTTTCTTT
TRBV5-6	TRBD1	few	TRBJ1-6	CASSLGTDNSPLHF	TGTGCCAGCAGCCTCGGGACAGATAATTCACCCCTCCACTTT
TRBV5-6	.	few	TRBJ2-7	CASSLVEDRRKSKYEQYF	TGTGCCAGCAGCTTGGTAGAGGACAGAAGAAAATCAAAGTACGAGCAGTACTTC
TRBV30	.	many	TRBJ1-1	CAWSLIGGTEAFF	TGTGCCTGGAGTCTAATCGGGGGAACTGAAGCTTTCTTT
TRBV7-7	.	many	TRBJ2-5	CASNPRTGNLETQYF	TGTGCTAGCAACCCACGTACAGGGAACCTAGAGACCCAGTACTTC
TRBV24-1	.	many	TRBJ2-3	CATSDLQSGDTQYF	TGTGCCACCAGTGATTTGCAGTCGGGGGATACGCAGTATTTT
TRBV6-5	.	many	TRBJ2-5	CASSYSVGSQETQYF	TGTGCCAGCAGTTACTCGGTGGGCTCCCAAGAGACCCAGTACTTC
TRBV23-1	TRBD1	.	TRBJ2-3	CASSLSNMGQVSTDTQYF	TGCGCCAGCAGTCTATCTAATATGGGACAGGTCAGCACAGATACGCAGTATTTT
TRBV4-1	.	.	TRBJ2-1	CASSQVSQLEWKNEQFF	TGCGCCAGCAGCCAAGTGTCCCAGCTAGAATGGAAGAATGAGCAGTTCTTC
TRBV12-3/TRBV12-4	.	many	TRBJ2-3	CASSPGVGADTQYF	TGTGCCAGCAGTCCAGGGGTCGGGGCAGATACGCAGTATTTT
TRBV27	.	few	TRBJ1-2	CASRKNRLTGYTF	TGTGCCAGCAGAAAGAACAGGCTTACTGGCTACACCTTC
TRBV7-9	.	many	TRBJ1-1	CASSLYGLNTEAFF	TGTGCCAGCAGCTTATACGGACTGAACACTGAAGCTTTCTTT
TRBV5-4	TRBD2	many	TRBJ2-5	CASSLIGGGGWETQYF	TGTGCCAGCAGCTTGATCGGGGGGGGCGGCTGGGAGACCCAGTACTTC
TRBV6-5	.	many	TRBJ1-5	CASSSRGPIGNQPQHF	TGTGCCAGCAGTTCCAGGGGACCTATAGGTAATCAGCCCCAGCATTTT
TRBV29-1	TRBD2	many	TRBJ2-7	CSVVGTSLYEQYF	TGCAGCGTTGTCGGGACTAGTCTGTACGAGCAGTACTTC
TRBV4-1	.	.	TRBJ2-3	CASSQELPPPRDTQYF	TGCGCCAGCAGCCAAGAACTCCCCCCCCCCCGAGATACGCAGTATTTT
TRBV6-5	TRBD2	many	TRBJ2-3	CASSQTSPGGFTDTQYF	TGTGCCAGCAGCCAAACCTCCCCGGGGGGGTTTACAGATACGCAGTATTTT
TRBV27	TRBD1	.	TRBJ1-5	CASSSHTGDIYSNQPQHF	TGTGCCAGCAGTTCCCACACAGGGGACATATATAGCAATCAGCCCCAGCATTTT
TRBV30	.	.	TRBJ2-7	CAWVEAYEQYF	TGTGCCTGGGTAGAGGCCTACGAGCAGTACTTC
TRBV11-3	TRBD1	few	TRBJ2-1	CASSPGQDGRKPPYNEQFF	TGTGCCAGCAGCCCGGGACAGGACGGGCGAAAACCCCCCTACAATGAGCAGTTCTTC
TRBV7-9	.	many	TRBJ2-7	CASSASAVYEQYF	TGTGCCAGCAGCGCCTCTGCGGTCTACGAGCAGTACTTC